This T cell receptor (beta chain) was captured in a study of cytomegalovirus exposure and HLA in healthy donors. Overall study context: Falling in the Caucasian-associated ancestry cluster were about 82% of a few hundred genotyped donors. Points from the study as a whole: In a later analysis, the majority of CMV-associated beta chains seemingly showed HLA restriction.

The PCR ran on 60 Vbeta and 13 Jbeta primers. Authors' methods: Roughly 76 million unique TCR beta chains, around 10 million of them shared, were counted by a later analysis. TCRdb's copy holds only in-frame clones and misses some; the assay was immunoSEQ multiplex PCR. The DNA was the basis for D and trimming; V, J and clone size are from that table. The sample shows about 150,000 clones, about 85% of them seen only once. Details on this clone: What it binds is not known.

Germline V CDR1 and CDR2: SGHNT, YYREEE (reference sequence). The CDR3 has 15 residues. V was pared by 4 bases and J by 4 bases, with 15 bases between. The sequence came from a boy aged 2 to 9 in good health and CMV-seronegative. Sequenced material: PBMCs. The chain has TRBV5-4 and TRBJ2-4, with TRBD2 as a possible D gene (6 bases). CDR3 sequence reads: CASSHRLEPKNIQYF. The CDR3 DNA follows: TGTGCCAGCAGCCACCGACTAGAGCCGAAAAACATTCAGTACTTC.